This entry lists 13 T cell receptor beta chains sequenced from one sample in a study of radiotherapy plus CTLA-4 blockade in lung cancer. This table comes from immunoSEQ multiplex PCR, and its TCRdb copy is limited to in-frame clones, with some not included. The sample shows tens of thousands of clones, around 87% of them seen only once. Sequencing used peripheral blood, obtained from a patient treated with radiotherapy plus ipilimumab. The receptors here all came from a human donor with non-small cell lung cancer who had stable disease on radiotherapy plus ipilimumab.

This clone has only one observation. Written as DNA, the CDR3 is TGTGCCAGCAGAGGACAGTTTTCCGGTGACTACACCTTC. This codes for CASRGQFSGDYTF. This chain joins TRBV6-6 and TRBJ1-2; D possibly corresponds to TRBD1 (6 bases). The CDR3 length is 13 residues. Trimming shortened V by 6 bases and J by 10 bases, and 18 bases separated the two germline ends. Germline V gene data show CDR1 as MNHNY and CDR2 as SVGAGI (reference sequence).

The chain couples TRBV7-2 to TRBJ1-1, with D tentatively TRBD1 (5 bases). With 4 bases removed from V and 3 bases from J, the gap between germline ends came to 12 bases. Germline V CDR1 and CDR2: SGHTA, FQGNSA. The CDR3 is 14 amino acids. CDR3 in DNA: TGTGCCAGCAGCTCTCGGGGCGGGGACACTGAAGCTTTCTTT. Translating it yields CASSSRGGDTEAFF. Full variable domain (remainder filled in from reference TRBV7-2 and TRBJ1-1): GAGVSQSPSNKVTEKGKDVELRCDPISGHTALYWYRQSLGQGLEFLIYFQGNSAPDKSGLPSDRFSAERTGGSVSTLTIQRTQQEDSAVYLCASSSRGGDTEAFFGQGTRLTVV.

This CDR3 reads CASSLVGPRNSPLHF. For the CDR3, the DNA is TGTGCCAGCAGCTTAGTGGGGCCGCGCAATTCACCCCTCCACTTT. The J gene is TRBJ1-6, the V gene TRBV11-2; tentatively, D is TRBD1 (5 bases). The V and J ends lost 1 base and 7 bases respectively, with 11 bases between them. Germline V gives CDR1 SGHAT, CDR2 FQNNGV. The CDR3 spans 15 residues.

The genes are TRBV4-1 and TRBJ1-1, with 7 bases fitting TRBD1. This CDR3 is built from 16 residues. CDR1 and CDR2 from the germline V gene are MGHRA and YSYEKL. With 1 base clipped from V and 6 bases from J, the junction kept 11 bases outside the gene matches. CDR3 residues: CASSQVGSRGFPEAFF. The CDR3 coding sequence is TGCGCCAGCAGCCAAGTTGGGAGCAGGGGGTTTCCTGAAGCTTTCTTT.

V and J are TRBV29-1 and TRBJ1-1; 7 bases fit TRBD1. Germline V gene lookup returns CDR1 SQVTM and CDR2 ANQGSEA. The CDR3 has 15 residues. Trimming took 1 base from V and 3 from J; bases not matched to a gene: 8. CDR3 in DNA: TGCAGCGTTGAAGTCCAGGGGGAAAGGGACACTGAAGCTTTCTTT. Translated, it gives CSVEVQGERDTEAFF.

The chain couples TRBV5-1 to TRBJ1-1; 7 positions agree with TRBD1. The CDR3 totals 15 residues. V shed 4 bases, J shed 4 bases, and the junction held 10 bases outside the gene matches. Per the germline V gene, CDR1 is SGHRS and CDR2 is YFSETQ. The CDR3 is CASSVHRGGGTEAFF. CDR3 in DNA: TGCGCCAGCAGCGTTCACAGGGGAGGTGGCACTGAAGCTTTCTTT. Full variable domain (rest looked up from reference TRBV5-1 and TRBJ1-1): KAGVTQTPRYLIKTRGQQVTLSCSPISGHRSVSWYQQTPGQGLQFLFEYFSETQRNKGNFPGRFSGRQFSNSRSEMNVSTLELGDSALYLCASSVHRGGGTEAFFGQGTRLTVV.

The chain recombines TRBV7-6 with TRBJ2-7; no clear D. This CDR3 spans 12 amino acids. Germline V gives CDR1 SGHVS, CDR2 FNYEAQ. V was cut by 5 bases and J by 1 base, with 6 bases left in between. The CDR3, as DNA: TGTGCCAGCAGCAAACGGTCCTACGAGCAGTACTTC. Protein: CASSKRSYEQYF.

This clone was observed once. The chain has TRBV10-3 and TRBJ2-3; 9 bases fit TRBD2. Germline CDR1 and CDR2: ENHRY and SYGVKD. This CDR3 contains 13 residues. After removal of 8 bases from V and 5 bases from J, the junction contained 5 bases not matched to a gene. The CDR3, as DNA: TGTGCCATCGCGGGGGGGCCCCAAGATACGCAGTATTTT. This encodes CAIAGGPQDTQYF.

Here the CDR3 reads CASSTSGDSYNEQFF. The CDR3 region has the DNA TGTGCCAGCAGTACTAGCGGGGACTCCTACAATGAGCAGTTCTTC. The rearrangement uses TRBV7-3 and TRBJ2-1, with 10 bases fitting TRBD2. V shed 6 bases, J shed 0 bases, and the junction held 2 bases outside the gene matches. This CDR3 has 15 residues. Per germline, CDR1 SGHTA and CDR2 FQGTGA. The whole variable domain, filled in from reference TRBV7-3 and TRBJ2-1, reads GAGVSQTPSNKVTEKGKYVELRCDPISGHTALYWYRQSLGQGPEFLIYFQGTGAADDSGLPNDRFFAVRPEGSVSTLKIQRTERGDSAVYLCASSTSGDSYNEQFFGPGTRLTVL.

V is TRBV6-5 and J is TRBJ2-7, with 10 bases identical to TRBD1. V trimming: 4 bases; J trimming: 3 bases; junction bases outside the gene matches: 6. CDR3 size: 15 residues. Germline V CDR1 and CDR2: MNHEY, SVGAGI. The CDR3: CASSLSGTGVYEQYF. The DNA of the CDR3 is TGTGCCAGCAGTTTATCCGGGACAGGGGTCTACGAGCAGTACTTC.

The chain uses TRBV19 and TRBJ2-2; possible D gene TRBD2, 5 bases. V was pared by 4 bases and J by 5 bases, with 17 bases between. The CDR3 is 16 residues long. Per germline, CDR1 LNHDA and CDR2 SQIVND (reference sequence). The CDR3 here is CASSNKRTGTTGELFF. The CDR3 nucleotides are TGTGCCAGTAGTAACAAGAGGACGGGAACGACCGGGGAGCTGTTTTTT.

This clone was counted a few times. This chain joins TRBV23-1 and TRBJ1-6, with D unclear. TRBV23-1 is placed among ORFs of uncertain function. CDR3 length: 15 amino acids. Trimming removed 1 base from V and 7 bases from J, with 11 bases in between. The CDR3 region is CASSQFPAGNSPLHF. CDR3 in DNA: TGCGCCAGCAGTCAATTCCCAGCGGGGAATTCACCCCTCCACTTT.

J is TRBJ2-3 and V is TRBV6-5; D is unclear. Germline V gives CDR1 MNHEY, CDR2 SVGAGI. V lost 0 bases, J lost 4 bases, and 11 bases lay in between. The length of the CDR3 is 15 residues. The CDR3 DNA follows: TGTGCCAGCAGTTACTCGATCAGCTGGCCAGATACGCAGTATTTT. As protein: CASSYSISWPDTQYF.